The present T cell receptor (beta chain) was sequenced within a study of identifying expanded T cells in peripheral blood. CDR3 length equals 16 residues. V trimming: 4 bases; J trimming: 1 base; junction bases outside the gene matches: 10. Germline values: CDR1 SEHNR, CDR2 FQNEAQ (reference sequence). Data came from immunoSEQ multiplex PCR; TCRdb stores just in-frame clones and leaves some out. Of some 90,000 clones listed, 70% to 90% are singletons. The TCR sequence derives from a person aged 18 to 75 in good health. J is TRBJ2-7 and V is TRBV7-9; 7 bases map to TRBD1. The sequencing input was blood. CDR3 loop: CASSSATGTVSYEQYF. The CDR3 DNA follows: TGTGCCAGCAGCTCTGCTACCGGGACAGTGTCCTACGAGCAGTACTTC.